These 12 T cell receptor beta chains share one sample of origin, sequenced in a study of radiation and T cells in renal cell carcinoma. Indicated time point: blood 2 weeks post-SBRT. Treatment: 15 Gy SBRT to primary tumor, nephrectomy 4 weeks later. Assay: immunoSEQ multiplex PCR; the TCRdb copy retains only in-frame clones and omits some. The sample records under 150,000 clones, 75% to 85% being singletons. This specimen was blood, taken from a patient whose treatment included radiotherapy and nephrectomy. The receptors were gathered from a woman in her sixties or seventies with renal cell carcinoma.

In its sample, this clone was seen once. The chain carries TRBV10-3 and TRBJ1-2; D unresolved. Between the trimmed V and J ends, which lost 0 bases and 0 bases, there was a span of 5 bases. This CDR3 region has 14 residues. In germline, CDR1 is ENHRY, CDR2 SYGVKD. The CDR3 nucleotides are TGTGCCATCAGTGAGTCGATCACTAACTATGGCTACACCTTC. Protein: CAISESITNYGYTF.

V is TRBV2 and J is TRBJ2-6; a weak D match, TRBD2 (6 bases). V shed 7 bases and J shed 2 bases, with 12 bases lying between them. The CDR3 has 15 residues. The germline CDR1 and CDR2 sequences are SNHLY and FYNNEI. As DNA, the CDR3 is TGTGCCAGCAAAATTTGGGGGGCTGGGGCCAACGTCCTGACTTTC. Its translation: CASKIWGAGANVLTF.

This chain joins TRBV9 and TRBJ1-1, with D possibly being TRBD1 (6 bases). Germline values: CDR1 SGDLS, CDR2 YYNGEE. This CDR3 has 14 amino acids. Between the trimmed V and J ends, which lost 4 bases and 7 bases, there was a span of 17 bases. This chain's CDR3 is CASSLRGGDGEAFF. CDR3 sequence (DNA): TGTGCCAGCAGCCTGAGAGGGGGTGACGGTGAAGCTTTCTTT. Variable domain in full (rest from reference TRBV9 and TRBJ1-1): DSGVTQTPKHLITATGQRVTLRCSPRSGDLSVYWYQQSLDQGLQFLIQYYNGEERAKGNILERFSAQQFPDLHSELNLSSLELGDSALYFCASSLRGGDGEAFFGQGTRLTVV.

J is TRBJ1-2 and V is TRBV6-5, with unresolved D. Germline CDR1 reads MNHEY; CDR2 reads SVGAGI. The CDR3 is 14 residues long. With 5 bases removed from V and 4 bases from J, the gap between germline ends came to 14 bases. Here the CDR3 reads CASSEEDWGYGYTF. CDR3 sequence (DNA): TGTGCCAGCAGTGAAGAGGACTGGGGCTATGGCTACACCTTC.

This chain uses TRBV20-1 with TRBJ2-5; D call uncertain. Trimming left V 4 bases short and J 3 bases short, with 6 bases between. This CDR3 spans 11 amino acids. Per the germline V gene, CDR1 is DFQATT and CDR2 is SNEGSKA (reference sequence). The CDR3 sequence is CSANPEETQYF. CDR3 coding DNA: TGCAGTGCTAATCCCGAAGAGACCCAGTACTTC.

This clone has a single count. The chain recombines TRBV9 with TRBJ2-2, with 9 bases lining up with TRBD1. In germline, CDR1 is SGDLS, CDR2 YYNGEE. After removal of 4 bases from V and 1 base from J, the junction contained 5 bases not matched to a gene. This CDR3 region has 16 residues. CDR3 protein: CASSHRQGVNTGELFF. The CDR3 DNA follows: TGTGCCAGCAGCCATCGACAGGGGGTGAACACCGGGGAGCTGTTTTTT.

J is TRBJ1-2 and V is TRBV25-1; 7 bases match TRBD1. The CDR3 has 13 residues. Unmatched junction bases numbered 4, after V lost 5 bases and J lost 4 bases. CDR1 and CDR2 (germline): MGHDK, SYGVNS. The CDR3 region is CASSQTGPYGYTF. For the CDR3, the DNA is TGTGCCAGCAGTCAGACAGGGCCCTATGGCTACACCTTC.

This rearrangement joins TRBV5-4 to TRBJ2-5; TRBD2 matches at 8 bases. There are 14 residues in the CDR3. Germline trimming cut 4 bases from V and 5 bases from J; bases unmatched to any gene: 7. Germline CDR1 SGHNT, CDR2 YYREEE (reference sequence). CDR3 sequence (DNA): TGTGCCAGCAGCCCCACTAGCGGCATGGAGACCCAGTACTTC. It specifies CASSPTSGMETQYF.

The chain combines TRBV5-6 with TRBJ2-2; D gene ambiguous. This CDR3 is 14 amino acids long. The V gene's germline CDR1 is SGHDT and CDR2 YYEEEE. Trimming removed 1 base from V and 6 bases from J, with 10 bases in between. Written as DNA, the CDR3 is TGTGCCAGCAGCTTGCTAACTGGGGCCGGGGAGCTGTTTTTT. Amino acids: CASSLLTGAGELFF.

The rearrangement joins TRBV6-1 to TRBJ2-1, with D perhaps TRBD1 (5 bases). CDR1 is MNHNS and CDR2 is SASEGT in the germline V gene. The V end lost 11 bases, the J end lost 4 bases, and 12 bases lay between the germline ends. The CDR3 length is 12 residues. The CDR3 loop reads CAAQGIYNEQFF. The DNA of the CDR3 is TGTGCCGCTCAGGGCATTTACAATGAGCAGTTCTTC.

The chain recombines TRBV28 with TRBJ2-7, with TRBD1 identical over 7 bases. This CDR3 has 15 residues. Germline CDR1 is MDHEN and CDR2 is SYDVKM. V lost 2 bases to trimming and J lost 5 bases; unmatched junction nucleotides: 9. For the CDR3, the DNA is TGTGCCAGCAGTTTAAGGCTGACAGGGAACGACGAGCAGTACTTC. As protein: CASSLRLTGNDEQYF.

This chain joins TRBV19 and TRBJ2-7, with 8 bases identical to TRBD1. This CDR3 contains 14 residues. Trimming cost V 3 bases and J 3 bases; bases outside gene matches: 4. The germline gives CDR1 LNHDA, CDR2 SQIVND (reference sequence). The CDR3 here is CASSIGTGGYEQYF. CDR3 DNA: TGTGCCAGTAGTATTGGAACAGGGGGCTACGAGCAGTACTTC. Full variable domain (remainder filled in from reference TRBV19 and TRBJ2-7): DGGITQSPKYLFRKEGQNVTLSCEQNLNHDAMYWYRQDPGQGLRLIYYSQIVNDFQKGDIAEGYSVSREKKESFPLTVTSAQKNPTAFYLCASSIGTGGYEQYFGPGTRLTVT.